This entry lists 6 T cell receptor beta chains sequenced from one sample in a study of shared clonotypes between healthy human individuals. Repertoires were generated with immunoSEQ multiplex PCR, while TCRdb's copy carries only in-frame clones and drops some. In the table there are 85,000 to 100,000 clones, 60% to 70% of which are singletons. Sequencing input: memory CD8+ T cells sorted from blood. Subset indicated: CD45RO+ cells pooled with CCR7-negative TemRA cells. These receptors were obtained from a man under 40 in good health.

This clone was recorded many times. The V gene is TRBV2, the J gene TRBJ2-1, with D maybe TRBD2 (6 bases). The V gene's germline CDR1 is SNHLY and CDR2 FYNNEI. V was trimmed by 5 bases and J by 4 bases, leaving 15 bases between them. This CDR3 contains 15 residues. CDR3 residues: CASSFSPGTYNEQFF. DNA for the CDR3: TGTGCCAGCAGTTTCAGCCCCGGGACTTACAATGAGCAGTTCTTC.

The chain employs TRBV10-3 and TRBJ2-3; no firm D call. Trimming took off 0 bases at V and 1 base at J, with 8 bases between the two ends. The CDR3 is made up of 15 amino acids. Looked up from germline, CDR1 is ENHRY and CDR2 is SYGVKD. As DNA, the CDR3 is TGTGCCATCAGTGAGTCTGAAACAGGCACAGATACGCAGTATTTT. Protein: CAISESETGTDTQYF.

This chain connects TRBV7-2 to TRBJ1-1, with D hard to call. The V and J ends lost 5 bases and 0 bases respectively, with 22 bases between them. The CDR3 covers 18 residues. The germline V gene encodes CDR1 SGHTA and CDR2 FQGNSA. Written as DNA, the CDR3 is TGTGCCAGCAGCATTAAGAGGGCAGTTGGATCCATGAACACTGAAGCTTTCTTT. Translation: CASSIKRAVGSMNTEAFF.

This clone has only a few counts. V gene TRBV10-1 combines with J gene TRBJ1-3; D possibly corresponds to TRBD1 (5 bases). The CDR3 consists of 17 residues. V lost 3 bases to trimming and J lost 2 bases, with 17 bases between them. Germline CDR1 WNHNN, CDR2 SYGVQD (reference sequence). The CDR3 DNA follows: TGCGCCAGCAGTGAAAGGGGCGGGACGGAGACTGGAAACACCATATATTTT. Its translation: CASSERGGTETGNTIYF.

This clone has at least ten counts. This chain links TRBV7-9 with TRBJ1-2, with D possibly TRBD1 on 6 matching bases. Between the trimmed V and J ends, which lost 5 bases and 2 bases, there was a span of 12 bases. Germline assignment: CDR1 SEHNR and CDR2 FQNEAQ (reference sequence). This CDR3 is built from 14 residues. CDR3 in DNA: TGTGCCAGCAGCCTAGGACAGATCAACTATGGCTACACCTTC. It yields the protein CASSLGQINYGYTF.

The chain joins TRBV9 to TRBJ1-2, with D uncertain. The ends were cut back, 0 bases at V and 4 bases at J, with 10 bases in the middle. CDR1 is SGDLS, CDR2 YYNGEE, per germline. The CDR3 is made up of 14 amino acids. The CDR3 here is CASSVVGDFYGYTF. DNA of the CDR3: TGTGCCAGCAGCGTAGTTGGAGATTTCTATGGCTACACCTTC.